Below are 26 T cell receptor beta chains sequenced from a single sample in a study of shared T cell receptors in the human thymus (dated by TCRdb to the early 2020s). The library was built by means of the immunoSEQ multiplex PCR assay. Imported from immuneACCESS, the table was reduced by TCRdb to in-frame sequences with V and J called. These copies leave out some clones; in studies compared against another copy, an unresolved V gene accounts for under half, and the cause of the remainder is not known. This sample gives 640,000 or so clones in total; around 87% of them show up just once. Clones ranked in the top ten supply 0.0094% of the sample. These data were also filed under a second study, of human thymus T cells.

The material sequenced was thymocytes. These receptor sequences come from a boy younger than two with a congenital heart defect. Donor details come from another sample of the same person, matched by shared clones.

V gene TRBV4-3 combines with J gene TRBJ2-3; 8 bases are a match to TRBD2. CDR3 length: 17 residues. J lost 2 bases, V lost 0 bases, and 7 bases had no gene match. From germline, CDR1 is LGHNA and CDR2 YSLEER. The CDR3 bases are TGCGCCAGCAGCCAAGATACTAGCGGATGGTACACAGATACGCAGTATTTT. It encodes CASSQDTSGWYTDTQYF.

J is TRBJ2-1 and V is TRBV10-1; 10 bases are shared with TRBD2. This CDR3 has 14 amino acids. The germline CDR1 and CDR2 sequences are WNHNN and SYGVQD (reference sequence). The V and J ends lost 4 bases and 5 bases, in that order; junction bases with no gene match: 2. The CDR3 bases are TGCGCCAGCAGTGGGACTAGCGGCAACAATGAGCAGTTCTTC. Translating it yields CASSGTSGNNEQFF.

The rearrangement uses TRBV5-1 and TRBJ2-2; 7 bases are a match to TRBD1. This CDR3 is 14 amino acids long. With 4 bases clipped from V and 4 bases from J, the junction kept 4 bases outside the gene matches. Germline CDR1 and CDR2: SGHRS and YFSETQ. CDR3 bases: TGCGCCAGCAGCGGTGGACAGGTCACCGGGGAGCTGTTTTTT. Its translation: CASSGGQVTGELFF.

This clone was counted a single time. The rearrangement links TRBV27 to TRBJ1-6; 10 nucleotides agree with TRBD1. V lost 4 bases, J lost 8 bases, and 14 bases stayed unmatched. The CDR3 has 18 amino acids. Germline CDR1 reads MNHEY; CDR2 reads SMNVEV (reference sequence). CDR3 in DNA: TGTGCCAGCAGTTGTTATCTTTCGGGGACAGGGGTTTATTCACCCCTCCACTTT. Amino acids: CASSCYLSGTGVYSPLHF.

This clone was recorded once. The chain couples TRBV5-6 to TRBJ1-2; D unresolved. V lost 0 bases, J lost 8 bases, and 11 bases lay in between. This CDR3 spans 13 amino acids. The germline gives CDR1 SGHDT, CDR2 YYEEEE. CDR3 sequence reads: CASSLGRRRGYTF. Written as DNA, the CDR3 is TGTGCCAGCAGCTTGGGCAGGCGCCGCGGCTACACCTTC.

The chain recombines TRBV4-1 with TRBJ2-3, with a possible D match to TRBD1 (7 bases). V was pared by 1 base and J by 5 bases, with 16 bases between. This CDR3 region has 16 residues. Germline CDR1 MGHRA, CDR2 YSYEKL. CDR3 protein: CASSQAQGRRIDTQYF. CDR3 DNA: TGCGCCAGCAGCCAAGCACAGGGGAGGCGTATAGATACGCAGTATTTT.

This chain joins TRBV2 and TRBJ2-1; 10 bases align to TRBD2. This CDR3 comprises 15 residues. J gave up 8 bases and V 3 bases, and 7 bases lay outside the gene matches. Germline lookup yields CDR1 SNHLY and CDR2 FYNNEI. The CDR3 coding sequence is TGTGCCAGCAGTGAGGGGACTAGCGTTAGGCATGAGCAGTTCTTC. Translated: CASSEGTSVRHEQFF.

The chain couples TRBV7-2 to TRBJ1-3; 9 bases agree with TRBD1. This CDR3 has 15 amino acids. The V and J ends lost 4 bases and 7 bases, in that order; junction bases with no gene match: 8. Germline CDR1 is SGHTA and CDR2 is FQGNSA. The CDR3 coding sequence is TGTGCCAGCAGCTCCTCGGGACAGGGCGGGAACACCATATATTTT. Its protein product is CASSSSGQGGNTIYF.

The gene calls are TRBV5-1 and TRBJ2-5; 14 bases line up with TRBD2. Germline loops: CDR1 SGHRS, CDR2 YFSETQ. Unmatched junction bases numbered 15, after V lost 5 bases and J lost 3 bases. The CDR3 extends over 19 amino acids. For the CDR3, the DNA is TGCGCCAGCAGTCCCGGGACTAGCGGGAGACAGGGAGGAGAAGAGACCCAGTACTTC. Its translation: CASSPGTSGRQGGEETQYF.

The CDR3 protein is CASSTPGQGAEKLFF. CDR3 coding DNA: TGTGCCAGCAGCACCCCGGGACAGGGGGCGGAAAAACTGTTTTTT. The rearrangement uses TRBV7-6 and TRBJ1-4; 12 bases agree with TRBD1. J gave up 8 bases and V 5 bases, and 6 bases lay outside the gene matches. Germline CDR1 is SGHVS and CDR2 is FNYEAQ. The CDR3 covers 15 residues.

The chain combines TRBV6-1 with TRBJ1-2, with D possibly TRBD1 on 6 matching bases. The CDR3 spans 15 residues. CDR1 and CDR2 from the germline V gene are MNHNS and SASEGT. V lost 3 bases, J lost 0 bases, and 11 bases lay in between. Here the CDR3 reads CASSDPTGANYGYTF. The CDR3 coding sequence is TGTGCCAGCAGTGACCCGACAGGAGCTAACTATGGCTACACCTTC.

The J gene is TRBJ2-7, the V gene TRBV7-8; tentative D call: TRBD1 (6 bases). With 5 bases removed from V and 2 bases from J, the gap between germline ends came to 13 bases. The CDR3 has 14 amino acids. Germline V gives CDR1 SGHVS, CDR2 FQNEAQ. The CDR3 loop reads CASSPNREPYEQYF. Here the CDR3 DNA reads TGTGCCAGCAGCCCCAACAGGGAGCCCTACGAGCAGTACTTC.

The DNA for the CDR3 is TGTGCCAGCAGTACGACAGGGGAGCAGTACTTC. Protein: CASSTTGEQYF. The chain combines TRBV25-1 with TRBJ2-7; the match to TRBD1 covers 7 bases. V trimming: 5 bases; J trimming: 7 bases; junction bases outside the gene matches: 2. The CDR3 spans 11 residues. Germline CDR1 and CDR2: MGHDK and SYGVNS.

This chain links TRBV15 with TRBJ1-4; 9 bases fit TRBD1. After removal of 0 bases from V and 1 base from J, the junction contained 6 bases not matched to a gene. The V gene's germline CDR1 is LNHNV and CDR2 YYDKDF (reference sequence). The CDR3 contains 18 residues. This CDR3 reads CATSRDWRDRETNEKLFF. In nucleotides, the CDR3 is TGTGCCACCAGCAGAGATTGGAGGGACAGGGAAACTAATGAAAAACTGTTTTTT.

The V gene is TRBV28, the J gene TRBJ1-4, with D perhaps TRBD1 (5 bases). The CDR3 extends over 17 amino acids. In germline, CDR1 is MDHEN, CDR2 SYDVKM. V was clipped by 6 bases and J by 0 bases, with 17 bases between them. CDR3 sequence (DNA): TGTGCCAGCAGCCGCTCCCGGGGGGGAGCAACTAATGAAAAACTGTTTTTT. Protein product: CASSRSRGGATNEKLFF.

The V call is TRBV28, the J call TRBJ1-5; 8 bases fit TRBD1. The CDR3 spans 15 residues. CDR1 and CDR2 (germline): MDHEN, SYDVKM. V shed 5 bases, J shed 4 bases, and the junction held 7 bases outside the gene matches. In DNA, the CDR3 is TGTGCCAGCAGTGGACAGGACAGGGCTAATCAGCCCCAGCATTTT. Encoded protein: CASSGQDRANQPQHF.

This sequence joins TRBV4-1 and TRBJ2-7; TRBD2 aligns across 13 bases. The V and J ends lost 0 bases and 4 bases, in that order; junction bases with no gene match: 9. The CDR3 covers 18 residues. Germline V lookup: CDR1 MGHRA, CDR2 YSYEKL. The CDR3 reads CASSQDTSGRGGQYEQYF. For the CDR3, the DNA is TGCGCCAGCAGCCAAGATACTAGCGGGAGGGGAGGTCAGTACGAGCAGTACTTC.

The chain is built from TRBV5-4 and TRBJ1-6; no reliable D call. Germline CDR1 SGHNT, CDR2 YYREEE (reference sequence). The CDR3 is made up of 18 amino acids. Deletions cut 3 bases from V and 0 bases from J, with 16 bases between. CDR3 DNA sequence: TGTGCCAGCAGCTACGAAGTCGGGGTGAGCTCCTATAATTCACCCCTCCACTTT. Residues: CASSYEVGVSSYNSPLHF.

The genes are TRBV7-8 and TRBJ2-1; 10 nucleotides align to TRBD1. Germline V gene data show CDR1 as SGHVS and CDR2 as FQNEAQ. The J segment lost 8 bases and the V segment lost 5 bases, leaving 9 bases of the junction unmatched. CDR3 length: 15 amino acids. The CDR3 region is CASSTRDRGGDEQFF. CDR3 DNA sequence: TGTGCCAGCAGCACCCGGGACAGGGGTGGGGATGAGCAGTTCTTC.

The chain employs TRBV12-5 and TRBJ2-1; the match to TRBD1 covers 7 bases. The CDR3 covers 19 residues. Germline V CDR1 and CDR2: LGHNT, FRNRAP. Germline trimming cut 0 bases from V and 0 bases from J; bases unmatched to any gene: 11. The CDR3 sequence: CASGLVWDSGKSSYNEQFF. In DNA form, the CDR3 reads TGTGCTAGTGGTTTGGTATGGGACAGCGGCAAAAGCTCCTACAATGAGCAGTTCTTC.

In the case of this clone: Other DNA sequences in the sample encode the same CDR3. V gene TRBV27 combines with J gene TRBJ1-6; tentative D call: TRBD1 (6 bases). The V gene's germline CDR1 is MNHEY and CDR2 SMNVEV (reference sequence). Deletions cut 2 bases from V and 3 bases from J, with 8 bases between. CDR3 length: 15 amino acids. The CDR3 nucleotides read TGTGCCAGCAGTTTAAGGGGACACTATAATTCACCCCTCCACTTT. The encoded protein is CASSLRGHYNSPLHF.

The V call is TRBV9, the J call TRBJ1-2, with a tentative D call TRBD1 (5 bases). This CDR3 region has 14 residues. V dropped 4 bases and J dropped 3 bases, with 13 bases sitting between them. Germline CDR1 SGDLS, CDR2 YYNGEE. The chain's CDR3 is CASSPRDSHYGYTF. In DNA form, the CDR3 reads TGTGCCAGCAGCCCCCGAGACAGTCACTATGGCTACACCTTC.

V usage is TRBV10-2 and J usage is TRBJ2-1; no reliable D call. The V end lost 10 bases, the J end lost 0 bases, and 16 bases lay between the germline ends. Germline CDR1 is WSHSY and CDR2 is SAAADI. This CDR3 region has 15 residues. The CDR3 DNA is TGCGCCACCCGCCCCCCGGGTAGCTCCTACAATGAGCAGTTCTTC. This translates into CATRPPGSSYNEQFF.

The V call is TRBV19, the J call TRBJ1-1, with 9 bases identical to TRBD1. Losses at the gene ends were 3 bases for V and 6 bases for J; bases not matched to a gene: 5. The CDR3 length is 14 residues. Germline V gene data show CDR1 as LNHDA and CDR2 as SQIVND (reference sequence). The CDR3 spells CASSMGQGRSEAFF. The DNA for the CDR3 is TGTGCCAGTAGTATGGGACAGGGTCGTTCTGAAGCTTTCTTT. The whole variable domain, remainder taken from reference TRBV19 and TRBJ1-1, is DGGITQSPKYLFRKEGQNVTLSCEQNLNHDAMYWYRQDPGQGLRLIYYSQIVNDFQKGDIAEGYSVSREKKESFPLTVTSAQKNPTAFYLCASSMGQGRSEAFFGQGTRLTVV.

The chain recombines TRBV7-9 with TRBJ1-1; D gene uncertain. V lost 5 bases and J 4 bases, leaving 8 bases between the germline ends. Germline values: CDR1 SEHNR, CDR2 FQNEAQ (reference sequence). The CDR3 runs to 12 residues. The CDR3 loop reads CASSVLSTEAFF. The CDR3 DNA sequence: TGTGCCAGCAGCGTCCTTAGCACTGAAGCTTTCTTT.

The chain carries TRBV28 and TRBJ1-5; 7 bases match TRBD1. Losses at the gene ends were 7 bases for V and 7 bases for J; bases not matched to a gene: 16. The CDR3 has 16 residues. Germline V gene data show CDR1 as MDHEN and CDR2 as SYDVKM. CDR3 DNA sequence: TGTGCCAGCATTTTGAAGGGCAGGGGGTTGAGGCAGCCCCAGCATTTT. It translates to CASILKGRGLRQPQHF.